Following are 13 T cell receptor beta chains from one sample sequenced in a study of shared clonotypes between healthy human individuals. Generated by immunoSEQ multiplex PCR, the TCRdb table keeps only in-frame clones and is missing some. The sample comprises 550,000 to 800,000 clones, about 92% of which are singletons, and about 33% rests with the top ten. The specimen sequenced was memory CD8+ T cells from PBMCs. Subset given: CD45RO+ cells pooled with CCR7-negative TemRA cells. These receptors were obtained from a man in his late teens or twenties in good health. Some clones in this sample may be carry-over from other donors' samples.

The V call is TRBV7-7, the J call TRBJ2-5, with TRBD1 matching over 11 bases. With 3 bases clipped from V and 5 bases from J, the junction kept 5 bases outside the gene matches. The CDR3 runs 15 residues. Germline V gene sequence: CDR1 SSHAT, CDR2 FNYEAQ (reference sequence). For the CDR3, the DNA is TGTGCCAGCAGCTTTGGACAGGGGGCTCGGGAGACCCAGTACTTC. It yields the protein CASSFGQGARETQYF.

As regards this clone: Other DNA sequences in the sample encode the same CDR3. The chain uses TRBV28 and TRBJ2-7; the D gene is possibly TRBD1 (5 bases). The CDR3 sequence is 13 residues long. Germline lookup yields CDR1 MDHEN and CDR2 SYDVKM. With 5 bases removed from V and 0 bases from J, the gap between germline ends came to 8 bases. CDR3 DNA: TGTGCCAGCAGTCTGACAGTCTCCTACGAGCAGTACTTC. It translates to CASSLTVSYEQYF.

This chain links TRBV2 with TRBJ2-7; the D is unclear. The germline V and J ends were trimmed by 1 base and 0 bases, with 10 bases remaining between them. The CDR3 extends over 15 amino acids. Germline loops: CDR1 SNHLY, CDR2 FYNNEI. CDR3 DNA: TGTGCCAGCAGTGAAGGTTTGACATTCTCCTACGAGCAGTACTTC. It translates to CASSEGLTFSYEQYF.

As concerns this clone: This likely reflects a read error, since a far larger clone is one base away. The genes are TRBV28 and TRBJ1-2; 11 bases match TRBD1. CDR3 length: 15 amino acids. Germline V gene data show CDR1 as MDHEN and CDR2 as SYDVKM. The CDR3 is CASSHRDRGSEGYAF. CDR3 nucleotides: TGTGCCAGCAGTCACCGGGACAGGGGGTCAGAGGGCTACGCCTTC.

The chain links TRBV19 to TRBJ2-7; possible D gene TRBD1, 6 bases. This CDR3 region has 13 residues. The V end was cut by 6 bases, the J end by 2 bases, with 11 bases between. The V gene's germline CDR1 is LNHDA and CDR2 SQIVND (reference sequence). The CDR3 DNA reads TGTGCCAGTAGAGGACAGAAGACCTACGAGCAGTACTTC. Protein sequence: CASRGQKTYEQYF.

The chain carries TRBV9 and TRBJ2-7; D not certain. Looked up from germline, CDR1 is SGDLS and CDR2 is YYNGEE. The CDR3 is 16 amino acids. V was pared by 4 bases and J by 3 bases, with 20 bases between. This chain's CDR3 is CASSPELGFAYYEQYF. Written as DNA, the CDR3 is TGTGCCAGCAGCCCGGAATTGGGCTTCGCATACTACGAGCAGTACTTC.

This clone was seen a handful of times. Other DNA sequences in this sample translate to the same CDR3. The chain couples TRBV7-9 to TRBJ2-1; TRBD2 aligns across 8 bases. The CDR3 spans 15 residues. V was clipped by 4 bases and J by 0 bases; unmatched bases: 2. Per germline, CDR1 SEHNR and CDR2 FQNEAQ (reference sequence). CDR3 region: CASSSTSGSYNEQFF. DNA for the CDR3: TGTGCCAGCAGCTCAACTAGCGGCTCCTACAATGAGCAGTTCTTC.

The CDR3 spells CASSVQGNYGYTF. CDR3 nucleotides: TGTGCCAGCAGCGTGCAGGGGAACTATGGCTACACCTTC. V and J are TRBV7-9 and TRBJ1-2, with TRBD1 as a possible D gene (6 bases). Germline V gives CDR1 SEHNR, CDR2 FQNEAQ (reference sequence). This CDR3 contains 13 residues. V was trimmed by 5 bases and J by 2 bases, leaving 9 bases between them.

V is TRBV10-3 and J is TRBJ2-7; no clear D gene. This CDR3 spans 13 amino acids. With 4 bases removed from V and 3 bases from J, the gap between germline ends came to 10 bases. Looked up from germline, CDR1 is ENHRY and CDR2 is SYGVKD. CDR3 sequence: CAISGAGYYEQYF. The CDR3, as DNA: TGTGCCATCAGTGGGGCAGGATACTACGAGCAGTACTTC.

The genes are TRBV5-1 and TRBJ1-2; D call uncertain. Germline CDR1 is SGHRS and CDR2 is YFSETQ. V was pared by 0 bases and J by 2 bases, with 11 bases between. The CDR3 totals 15 residues. In DNA, the CDR3 is TGCGCCAGCAGCTTGGGAGCGGGAGAGAACTATGGCTACACCTTC. Translating it yields CASSLGAGENYGYTF.

The V gene is TRBV7-9, the J gene TRBJ2-3; TRBD2 aligns across 10 bases. The CDR3 is made up of 17 amino acids. Germline trimming cut 3 bases from V and 3 bases from J; bases unmatched to any gene: 9. Germline V gene lookup returns CDR1 SEHNR and CDR2 FQNEAQ (reference sequence). The CDR3 region is CASSFPLAGVETDTQYF. The CDR3 bases are TGTGCCAGCAGCTTTCCGCTAGCGGGAGTTGAGACAGATACGCAGTATTTT.

This clone was detected ten times or more. This chain uses TRBV28 with TRBJ1-4; 8 bases are a match to TRBD1. CDR1 is MDHEN, CDR2 SYDVKM, per germline. This CDR3 has 16 amino acids. V lost 1 base and J lost 7; bases outside the gene matches: 8. Here the CDR3 reads CASSLSRGPDGEKLFF. The CDR3 DNA follows: TGTGCCAGCAGTTTATCCAGGGGGCCCGACGGTGAAAAACTGTTTTTT.

The chain couples TRBV7-8 to TRBJ2-5; unclear D gene. There are 13 residues in the CDR3. V lost 1 base, J lost 3 bases, and 6 bases lay in between. Germline CDR1 is SGHVS and CDR2 is FQNEAQ. CDR3 DNA: TGTGCCAGCAGCTTAGAGTGGAAAGAGACCCAGTACTTC. This sequence encodes CASSLEWKETQYF.